Below, 21 T cell receptor beta chains from the same sample are listed, as sequenced in a study of shared clonotypes between healthy human individuals. Naive CD8 cells lacked CD45RO, underwent positive selection for CCR7 and left out terminally differentiated effector memory CD45RA+ cells. Libraries were prepared by immunoSEQ multiplex PCR; TCRdb keeps only in-frame clonotypes and omits some of them. The data contain about 2.1 million clones, about 94% of them singletons. Sequenced input: naive CD8+ T cells from PBMCs. The source of these receptors is a man in his late teens or twenties in good health. Some clones in this sample may be carry-over from other donors' samples.

The CDR3 region has the DNA TGTGCCAGCAGTTCCGCACTAGCGGGGGCCCAAGAGACCCAGTACTTC. Protein sequence: CASSSALAGAQETQYF. The chain has TRBV28 and TRBJ2-5; 11 bases align to TRBD2. J was trimmed by 1 base and V by 4 bases; bases with no gene match: 5. The CDR3 runs to 16 residues. The germline V gene encodes CDR1 MDHEN and CDR2 SYDVKM.

The chain has TRBV10-3 and TRBJ2-1, with 10 bases aligning to TRBD1. The CDR3 has 17 amino acids. Germline V gene sequence: CDR1 ENHRY, CDR2 SYGVKD. Trimming took 6 bases from V and 0 from J; bases not matched to a gene: 8. The CDR3 DNA reads as TGTGCCATCAGCACGGGACAGGGGCCAAGCTCCTACAATGAGCAGTTCTTC. This encodes CAISTGQGPSSYNEQFF.

This sequence joins TRBV7-9 and TRBJ2-1; D tentatively fits TRBD1 or TRBD2 (6 bases each). The V end lost 6 bases, the J end lost 0 bases, and 12 bases lay between the germline ends. Germline-derived CDR1 and CDR2 are SEHNR and FQNEAQ (reference sequence). The CDR3 totals 15 residues. CDR3 in DNA: TGTGCCAGCAGGGCCCGGGGGCCCTCCTACAATGAGCAGTTCTTC. This translates into CASRARGPSYNEQFF.

The table lists this clone with a few counts. V is TRBV7-9 and J is TRBJ1-1; weak D call: TRBD1 (6 bases). V was trimmed by 7 bases and J by 5 bases, leaving 11 bases between them. The CDR3 extends over 12 amino acids. Germline V lookup: CDR1 SEHNR, CDR2 FQNEAQ (reference sequence). The CDR3 here is CASTPRGTEAFF. For the CDR3, the DNA is TGTGCCAGCACGCCGAGGGGGACTGAAGCTTTCTTT.

V is TRBV27 and J is TRBJ2-1; D call uncertain. The CDR3 runs to 14 residues. V was shortened by 10 bases and J by 2 bases, with 15 bases between the two germline ends. The germline gives CDR1 MNHEY, CDR2 SMNVEV (reference sequence). The CDR3 DNA is TGTGCCACCGCCACCGTTGGGACCTACAATGAGCAGTTCTTC. Protein sequence: CATATVGTYNEQFF.

This chain uses TRBV5-1 with TRBJ2-3, with TRBD2 identical over 10 bases. Germline lookup yields CDR1 SGHRS and CDR2 YFSETQ. The V and J ends lost 1 base and 1 base, in that order; junction bases with no gene match: 9. The CDR3 is made up of 18 amino acids. CDR3 in amino acids: CASSLNGLAEIRTDTQYF. The CDR3 nucleotides read TGCGCCAGCAGCTTGAACGGACTAGCGGAAATTCGCACAGATACGCAGTATTTT.

This clone was recorded once. This chain uses TRBV5-6 with TRBJ1-3; TRBD1 matches 7 bases. Germline trimming cut 4 bases from V and 7 bases from J; bases unmatched to any gene: 11. Looked up from germline, CDR1 is SGHDT and CDR2 is YYEEEE. CDR3 size: 15 residues. The CDR3 nucleotides read TGTGCCAGCAGCCGACCCCAGACAGGGTGGAACACCATATATTTT. This sequence encodes CASSRPQTGWNTIYF. The full variable domain, rest sourced from reference TRBV5-6 and TRBJ1-3, is DAGVTQSPTHLIKTRGQQVTLRCSPKSGHDTVSWYQQALGQGPQFIFQYYEEEERQRGNFPDRFSGHQFPNYSSELNVNALLLGDSALYLCASSRPQTGWNTIYFGEGSWLTVV.

This chain uses TRBV13 with TRBJ1-1, with 9 bases identical to TRBD1. The length of the CDR3 is 12 residues. In germline, CDR1 is PRHDT, CDR2 FYEKMQ (reference sequence). V lost 4 bases and J lost 8; bases outside the gene matches: 2. This CDR3 reads CASSSGTGEAFF. The CDR3 DNA reads as TGTGCCAGCAGCTCAGGGACAGGGGAAGCTTTCTTT.

This clone was seen a single time. The junction and the germline gene differ at one end; a read error may be behind it. The chain is built from TRBV5-1 and TRBJ2-7; D call uncertain. This CDR3 comprises 14 residues. In germline, CDR1 is SGHRS, CDR2 YFSETQ. CDR3 nucleotides: TGCGCCAGCAGCGTACTAAGAGCGTCCTCCGAGCAGTACTTC. Residues: CASSVLRASSEQYF.

The genes are TRBV2 and TRBJ2-7, with a possible D match to TRBD1 (5 bases). The V gene lost 2 bases and the J gene lost 7 bases, with 15 bases spanning the gap. The CDR3 extends over 14 amino acids. Germline values: CDR1 SNHLY, CDR2 FYNNEI. CDR3 sequence: CASSESTGLREQYF. The CDR3 DNA follows: TGTGCCAGCAGTGAAAGTACAGGTCTGAGGGAGCAGTACTTC.

The V and J genes are TRBV9 and TRBJ1-2; D might be TRBD1 (6 bases). Germline CDR1 is SGDLS and CDR2 is YYNGEE. This CDR3 has 17 amino acids. Trimming took 3 bases from V and 4 from J, leaving 22 bases between them. CDR3: CASSDPQGFGFVYGYTF. The DNA of the CDR3 is TGTGCCAGCAGCGACCCACAGGGTTTCGGGTTCGTCTATGGCTACACCTTC.

The chain couples TRBV4-1 to TRBJ2-7; D is unclear. Trimming left V 2 bases short and J 3 bases short, with 17 bases between. Per the germline V gene, CDR1 is MGHRA and CDR2 is YSYEKL. The CDR3 runs 16 residues. In DNA form, the CDR3 reads TGCGCCAGCAGCCAATTCAGTCCCGAAGTAAACTACGAGCAGTACTTC. The encoded protein is CASSQFSPEVNYEQYF.

This chain joins TRBV19 and TRBJ2-5; D unclear. Germline-derived CDR1 and CDR2 are LNHDA and SQIVND (reference sequence). V lost 1 base and J lost 5, with 14 bases in between. The CDR3 length is 15 residues. In DNA, the CDR3 is TGTGCCAGTAGTATAGGTTCCAACCCCAGTGAGACCCAGTACTTC. Translating it yields CASSIGSNPSETQYF.

Points on this clone: Other DNA sequences in this specimen translate into the identical CDR3. CDR3 nucleotide sequence: TGTGCCAGCAGCTTAGCGACCACAGATACGCAGTATTTT. This gives the protein CASSLATTDTQYF. The rearrangement joins TRBV7-2 to TRBJ2-3; no reliable D call. CDR3 length: 13 residues. The V and J ends lost 0 bases and 2 bases respectively, with 3 bases between them. Germline assignment: CDR1 SGHTA and CDR2 FQGNSA.

The rearrangement links TRBV27 to TRBJ2-7; the match to TRBD2 covers 8 bases. Germline CDR1 and CDR2: MNHEY and SMNVEV (reference sequence). V lost 5 bases, J lost 3 bases, and 18 bases stayed unmatched. The CDR3 spans 18 residues. This chain's CDR3 is CASSPSLGLLAGIYEQYF. The CDR3 bases are TGTGCCAGCAGTCCCTCCCTAGGTCTCTTAGCGGGAATCTACGAGCAGTACTTC.

With respect to this clone: The sample contains more than one DNA sequence encoding this CDR3. The chain employs TRBV14 and TRBJ1-2; tentatively, D is TRBD1 (6 bases). This CDR3 has 14 amino acids. V was pared by 0 bases and J by 4 bases, with 9 bases between. Germline assignment: CDR1 SGHDN and CDR2 FVKESK. The CDR3 DNA reads as TGTGCCAGCAGCCAAGACAGGGGTCCCTATGGCTACACCTTC. This codes for CASSQDRGPYGYTF.

V is TRBV5-6 and J is TRBJ2-7, with D unresolved. The germline V gene encodes CDR1 SGHDT and CDR2 YYEEEE. With 0 bases removed from V and 2 bases from J, the gap between germline ends came to 9 bases. This CDR3 comprises 14 residues. CDR3 DNA: TGTGCCAGCAGCTTGGGGAGCAAACCCTACGAGCAGTACTTC. Translation: CASSLGSKPYEQYF.

The chain has TRBV27 and TRBJ1-5; maybe TRBD1 (6 bases). V gave up 3 bases and J gave up 2 bases, with 17 bases separating them. The CDR3 contains 17 residues. Germline V gene data show CDR1 as MNHEY and CDR2 as SMNVEV (reference sequence). The CDR3 protein is CASSFLGYAGGNQPQHF. CDR3 coding DNA: TGTGCCAGCAGTTTTCTGGGTTACGCAGGGGGCAATCAGCCCCAGCATTTT.

This clone was counted once. The chain employs TRBV11-2 and TRBJ1-4; 8 bases line up with TRBD1. Per the germline V gene, CDR1 is SGHAT and CDR2 is FQNNGV. The CDR3 is 15 residues long. Trimming took 6 bases from V and 8 from J; bases not matched to a gene: 11. DNA of the CDR3: TGTGCCAGCAGTCCCCTCAGGGGGCGGGGGGAAAAACTGTTTTTT. Translated, it gives CASSPLRGRGEKLFF.

This clone appeared a few times. V is TRBV19 and J is TRBJ2-3; D possibly matches TRBD1 or TRBD2 (6 bases each). The CDR3 is 13 amino acids. Germline CDR1 is LNHDA and CDR2 is SQIVND (reference sequence). Trimming pared 9 bases from V and 3 bases from J, leaving 13 bases between. CDR3 in amino acids: CASNGGGTDTQYF. In DNA form, the CDR3 reads TGTGCCAGCAATGGAGGGGGAACAGATACGCAGTATTTT.

The J gene is TRBJ1-4, the V gene TRBV5-1, with D unclear. The CDR3 length is 12 residues. The V end was cut by 3 bases, the J end by 5 bases, with 5 bases between. Germline CDR1 SGHRS, CDR2 YFSETQ. The DNA for the CDR3 is TGCGCCAGCAGCTCTCTAAATGAAAAACTGTTTTTT. Its protein is CASSSLNEKLFF.